This T cell receptor beta chain was profiled in a study of blood T cells in healthy people across ages. Study observations and caveats: PBMCs that were unsorted prevented a conclusive naive versus antigen-experienced comparison.

Regarding this clonotype: Its target is unknown.

Staff drew approximately 9.7 milliliters of peripheral blood from each donor. It was with a sample-barcoded 5' primer and a J-beta primer mix that a second PCR of roughly 7 to 12 cycles was run. CDR3-containing paired-end reads numbered at least 3 million in each sample. TCRdb recomputed calls from the 5' RACE reads with MiXCR, one row per CDR3 protein. The data show around 1,100,000 distinct CDR3 sequences, around two fifths seen once. Germline V lookup: CDR1 DFQATT, CDR2 SNEGSKA (reference sequence). With 5 bases clipped from V and 7 bases from J, the junction kept 9 bases outside the gene matches. There are 13 residues in the CDR3.

Sequencing input: blood. The gene calls are TRBV20-1 and TRBJ1-2; 8 nucleotides align to TRBD1. This TCR came from a man between 18 and 29 years old in good health. Written as DNA, the CDR3 is TGCAGTGCTGGACCGGGACAGGAGGGTGGCTACACCTTC. This encodes CSAGPGQEGGYTF.